Listed below are T cell receptor beta chains from one sample, sequenced in a study of blood T cell repertoires in COVID-19. Method: immunoSEQ multiplex PCR; TCRdb's copy keeps in-frame clones and lacks some. Among 150,000 to 200,000 clones, approximately 88% were seen once, and the ten largest hold about 5.2%. Sequencing was performed on PBMCs or T cells enriched from blood (not recorded which). These receptors were taken from a man between 70 and 80 years old who had been exposed to COVID-19. The CDR3 runs from the conserved cysteine through the conserved F or W. The D gene is left open where the match is weak. A clone size is listed for some rows: how often the clone was seen (once, few, many), or a class if it is expanded.

clone_size,v_call,d_call,j_call,cdr3_nt,cdr3_aa
.,TRBV4-1,TRBD2,TRBJ2-3,TGCGCCAGCAGCCAAGAGGCTCTACTAGCGGGAGGGCGCACAGATACGCAGTATTTT,CASSQEALLAGGRTDTQYF
.,TRBV4-1,.,TRBJ2-3,TGCGCCAGCAGCCAAGATCAGGCGGGAACCACAGATACGCAGTATTTT,CASSQDQAGTTDTQYF
.,TRBV2,TRBD1,TRBJ2-5,TGTGCCAGCAGGCCGGGACAGGGGTTTGGGACCCAGTACTTC,CASRPGQGFGTQYF
few,TRBV18,TRBD1,TRBJ2-2,TGTGCCAGCTCACCACAAGAGGGGGCCCCCGGGGAGCTGTTTTTT,CASSPQEGAPGELFF
.,TRBV6-2/TRBV6-3,.,TRBJ2-6,TGTGCCAGCAGTTCCATCCCCGGGGCCAACGTCCTGACTTTC,CASSSIPGANVLTF
.,TRBV19,.,TRBJ1-5,TGTGCCAGTACTGGAGTTCCTAATTTAAGCAATCAGCCCCAGCATTTT,CASTGVPNLSNQPQHF
.,TRBV7-9,.,TRBJ2-7,TGTGCCAGCAGTCGCGACTTCACCACGATCCACGAGCAGTACTTC,CASSRDFTTIHEQYF
.,TRBV6-1,TRBD2,TRBJ2-3,TGTGCCAGCAGTGCACTGGGACTAGCGGGGAGCACAGATACGCAGTATTTT,CASSALGLAGSTDTQYF
few,TRBV9,.,TRBJ1-1,TGTGCCAGCAGCGTAGGGGGACAAAACACTGAAGCTTTCTTT,CASSVGGQNTEAFF
.,TRBV20-1,.,TRBJ1-2,TGCAGTGCTCTAAGGGGCTATGGCTACACCTTC,CSALRGYGYTF
.,TRBV14,.,TRBJ1-6,TGTGCCAGCAGCCAAGAGGCCAGCGGAATAACCGGCTCCTATAATTCACCCCTCCACTTT,CASSQEASGITGSYNSPLHF
.,TRBV10-3,.,TRBJ2-3,TGTGCCATCAGTAAGCAGGCCACGAACACAGATACGCAGTATTTT,CAISKQATNTDTQYF
.,TRBV4-1,.,TRBJ1-4,TGCGCCAGCAGCCAAGACTTCGCCCAGGGCGTACGTGAAAAACTGTTTTTT,CASSQDFAQGVREKLFF
.,TRBV4-3,.,TRBJ1-2,TGCGCCAGCAGCCAAGAGGAGTACAGGGTCGATCCCCAATACTATGGCTACACCTTC,CASSQEEYRVDPQYYGYTF
.,TRBV7-9,.,TRBJ1-1,TGTGCCAGCAGTTGGGGCCGGGGGGACACTGAAGCTTTCTTT,CASSWGRGDTEAFF
.,TRBV7-9,.,TRBJ2-1,TGTGCCAGCAGCCCCGATGGGGGGATATACAATGAGCAGTTCTTC,CASSPDGGIYNEQFF
.,TRBV5-6,.,TRBJ1-3,TGTGCCAGCAGCTCTCGGGGTTCGTGGGGAAACACCATATATTTT,CASSSRGSWGNTIYF
once,TRBV2,TRBD1,TRBJ2-1,TGTGCCAGCAGGACCCAGGGACAGGTCTCCTACAATGAGCAGTTCTTC,CASRTQGQVSYNEQFF